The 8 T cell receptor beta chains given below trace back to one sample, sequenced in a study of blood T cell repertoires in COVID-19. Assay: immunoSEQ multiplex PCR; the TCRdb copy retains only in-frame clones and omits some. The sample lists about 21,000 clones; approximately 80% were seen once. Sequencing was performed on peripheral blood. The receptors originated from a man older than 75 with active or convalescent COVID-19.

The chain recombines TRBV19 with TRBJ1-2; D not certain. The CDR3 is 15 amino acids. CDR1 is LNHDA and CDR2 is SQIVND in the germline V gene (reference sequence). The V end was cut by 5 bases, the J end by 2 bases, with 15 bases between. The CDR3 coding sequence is TGTGCCAGTAGTCAGTCCTCAGTACCAAACTATGGCTACACCTTC. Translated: CASSQSSVPNYGYTF.

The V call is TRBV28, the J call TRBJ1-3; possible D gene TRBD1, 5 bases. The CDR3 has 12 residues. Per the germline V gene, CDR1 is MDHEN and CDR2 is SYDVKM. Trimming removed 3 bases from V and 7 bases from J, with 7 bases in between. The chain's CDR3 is CASSFRANTIYF. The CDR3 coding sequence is TGTGCCAGCAGTTTCAGGGCCAACACCATATATTTT.

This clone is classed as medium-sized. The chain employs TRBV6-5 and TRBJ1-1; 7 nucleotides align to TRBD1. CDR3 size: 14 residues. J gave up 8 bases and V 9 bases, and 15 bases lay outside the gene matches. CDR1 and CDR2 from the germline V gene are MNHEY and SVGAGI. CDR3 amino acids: CASNSRDSQTEAFF. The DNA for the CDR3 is TGTGCCAGTAACAGCCGGGACAGTCAAACAGAAGCTTTCTTT.

CDR3 residues: CASSYSGGVDQPQHF. CDR3 DNA: TGTGCCAGCAGTTACTCAGGGGGGGTGGATCAGCCCCAGCATTTT. This chain links TRBV6-5 with TRBJ1-5; TRBD1 might be the D (6 bases). Germline V lookup: CDR1 MNHEY, CDR2 SVGAGI. The CDR3 runs 15 residues. Trimming removed 0 bases at V and 5 bases at J, with 11 bases between.

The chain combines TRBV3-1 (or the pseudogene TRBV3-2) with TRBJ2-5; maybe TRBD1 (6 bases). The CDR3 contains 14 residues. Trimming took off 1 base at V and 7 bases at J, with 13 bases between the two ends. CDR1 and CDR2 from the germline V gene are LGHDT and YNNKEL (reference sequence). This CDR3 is CASSQVDRSATQYF. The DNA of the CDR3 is TGTGCCAGCAGCCAAGTTGACAGGAGCGCGACCCAGTACTTC.

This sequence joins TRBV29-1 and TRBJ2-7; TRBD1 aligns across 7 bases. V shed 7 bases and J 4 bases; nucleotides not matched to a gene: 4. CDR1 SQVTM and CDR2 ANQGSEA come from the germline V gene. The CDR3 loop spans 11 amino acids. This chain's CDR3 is CSASTGYEQYF. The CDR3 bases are TGCAGCGCTTCGACAGGGTACGAGCAGTACTTC.

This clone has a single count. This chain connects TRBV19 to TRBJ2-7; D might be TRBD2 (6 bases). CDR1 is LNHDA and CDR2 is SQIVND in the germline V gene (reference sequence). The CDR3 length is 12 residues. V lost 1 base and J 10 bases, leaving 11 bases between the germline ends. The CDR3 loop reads CASSIGAGQQYF. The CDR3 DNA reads TGTGCCAGTAGTATAGGGGCGGGGCAACAGTACTTC.

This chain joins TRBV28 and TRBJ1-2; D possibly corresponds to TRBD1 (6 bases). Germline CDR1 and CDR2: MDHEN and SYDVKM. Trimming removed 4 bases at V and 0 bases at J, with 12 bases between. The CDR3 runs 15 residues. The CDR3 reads CASSSGQTANYGYTF. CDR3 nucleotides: TGTGCCAGCAGTTCAGGACAGACCGCTAACTATGGCTACACCTTC.